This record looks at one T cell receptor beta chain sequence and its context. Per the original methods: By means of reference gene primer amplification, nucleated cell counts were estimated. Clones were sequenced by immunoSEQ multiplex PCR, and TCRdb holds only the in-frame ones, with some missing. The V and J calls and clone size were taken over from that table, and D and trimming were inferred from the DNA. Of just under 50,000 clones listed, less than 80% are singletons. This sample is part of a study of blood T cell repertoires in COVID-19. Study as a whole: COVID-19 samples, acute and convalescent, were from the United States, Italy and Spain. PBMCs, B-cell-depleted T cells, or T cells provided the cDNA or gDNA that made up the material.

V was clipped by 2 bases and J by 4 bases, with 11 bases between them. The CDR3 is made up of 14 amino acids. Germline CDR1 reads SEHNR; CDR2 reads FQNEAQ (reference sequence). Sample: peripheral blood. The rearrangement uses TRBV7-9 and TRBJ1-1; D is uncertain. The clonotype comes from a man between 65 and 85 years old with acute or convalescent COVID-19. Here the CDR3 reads CASSLNLESTEAFF. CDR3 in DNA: TGTGCCAGCAGCTTAAACTTGGAGAGCACTGAAGCTTTCTTT.